This T cell receptor (beta chain) was captured by sequencing in a study of T cells in Graves' hyperthyroidism and ophthalmopathy. Amplified TCR beta CDR3 regions derived from RNA transcripts. Using the HTBI primer set, a first-round RT-PCR was run on the TCR CDR3. TCRdb re-derived calls from the multiplex PCR reads in MiXCR, one entry per CDR3 protein. This sample has about 640,000 distinct CDR3 sequences, with 20% to 25% found just once. Diagnoses rested on clinical symptoms, serum thyroxine and TRAb, thyroid ultrasound and orbital computed tomography. Germline CDR1 SGHRS, CDR2 YFSETQ. The CDR3 is made up of 14 amino acids. The V end lost 4 bases, the J end lost 7 bases, and 14 bases lay between the germline ends.

The chain uses TRBV5-1 and TRBJ2-2; perhaps TRBD2 as D (6 bases). Sequencing was performed on blood. The sequence derives from a man under 40 with Graves' ophthalmopathy. CDR3 sequence: CASSTHQGGGELFF. The DNA for the CDR3 is TGCGCCAGCAGCACCCATCAGGGAGGCGGGGAGCTGTTTTTT. Based on the CDR3 plus reference TRBV5-1 and TRBJ2-2, the full variable domain is KAGVTQTPRYLIKTRGQQVTLSCSPISGHRSVSWYQQTPGQGLQFLFEYFSETQRNKGNFPGRFSGRQFSNSRSEMNVSTLELGDSALYLCASSTHQGGGELFFGEGSRLTVL.